This TCR beta chain was identified in a study of human T cells and chemical hapten exposure. Study results and limitations: TCRs whose frequency exceeded 1 in 1000 remained the same following DPC sensitization. Alopecia in the donors means their immune response may deviate from healthy people's.

Each CDR3 protein gets one entry after TCRdb re-called the RACE reads with MiXCR. Of 85,000 or so distinct CDR3 sequences in the sample, about 10% were seen once. The time point denotes: patch test 1, 2 weeks after DPC sensitization. Treatment reported: therapeutic diphenylcyclopropenone sensitization with weekly scalp DPC. At every patch-test visit, blood was drawn before the patch test was applied. Comment on this clonotype: As yet, its antigen is unknown.

The CDR3 contains 14 residues. Looked up from germline, CDR1 is SGHVS and CDR2 is FQNEAQ. V was pared by 2 bases and J by 3 bases, with 11 bases between. Material: whole blood, obtained in connection with sensitization to the hapten diphenylcyclopropenone (DPC). The rearrangement uses TRBV7-8 and TRBJ2-7, with D possibly being TRBD1 or TRBD2 (6 bases each). The TCR originated in a woman between 50 and 59 years old with alopecia areata. Some clones in this sample may be carry-over from other donors' samples. DNA of the CDR3: TGTGCCAGCAGCTTACCGGGGGCCCACTACGAGCAGTACTTC. It is translated as CASSLPGAHYEQYF.